This T cell receptor beta chain came from a study of cytomegalovirus exposure and HLA in healthy donors (dated by TCRdb to the late 2010s). As for the study more broadly: A later analysis indicated that the 130 or so validation repertoires were generated on the platform also employed for the roughly 730 repertoires of the first cohort. The study aimed to test whether signatures of past pathogen exposure could be identified by cataloging public T cell receptors. A separate validation cohort of roughly 120 different subjects was used in addition to the approximately 670-subject first cohort. To predict cytomegalovirus infection status, the study combined high-throughput TCR immunosequencing, statistical association of individual TCRs with disease status, and machine learning. What the study reported, not specific to this receptor: Most TCR sequences were observed very rarely across donors, whereas some public TCRs were present in many individuals. A few of the identified cytomegalovirus-associated TCR beta chains were confirmed in vitro to be specific for cytomegalovirus antigens. The classifier was reported to diagnose cytomegalovirus status with high specificity and sensitivity in both the original and validation cohorts. The authors suggested that the approach could potentially be extended to other disease states and immunological phenotypes. The study gave a list of about 160 TCR beta chains associated with cytomegalovirus. Subsequent analysis determined that TCRs grouped into clusters in the first cohort also showed a tendency toward co-occurrence across the approximately 120 validation repertoires, and 85% to 95% of cluster scores exceeded 0. The validation cohort had no HLA typing available for a later analysis, so co-occurrence within that cohort was assessed over all 130 or so repertoires.

The junction carries 12 bases between V and J, which are trimmed by 1 base and 2 bases respectively. The CDR3 numbers 16 residues from cysteine through phenylalanine. The only DNA kept is the CDR3, 48 bases in frame from the first base. Reading the germline V gene gives CDR1 SGHTA and CDR2 FQGNSA. This clone occurred a few times. This receptor's antigen is unknown. Base qualities are missing; no much larger clone stands one base away. Separate from the approximately 690-subject first cohort, the validation cohort of 95 to 150 subjects was the group to which the donors belonged. Receptors were amplified or captured by the immunoSEQ multiplex PCR assay. The paper's processing steps were these. A statistical classification framework was developed to diagnose cytomegalovirus status using the catalog of TCR beta chain sequences. Sourced from immuneACCESS, this table was stored by TCRdb with only in-frame sequences that have V and J called. A share of the clones is absent; for the studies checked, an unresolved V gene accounts for under half, and the remainder has no known explanation. V and J calls and clone size are those listed in that table; D and trimming were worked out from the DNA. The sample data list approximately 170,000 clones, and roughly 80% of these were observed just once. The ten largest clones capture about 2.1% of the sample.

This clonotype originated in a man aged 25 to 45 in good health and CMV-seropositive. The sample taken for sequencing was PBMCs. The sequence links TRBV7-2 to TRBJ2-4; the D gene cannot be resolved reliably. The base sequence is TGTGCCAGCAGCTTAGAACCACCGCCTACCAAAAACATTCAGTACTTC. Translated, it reads CASSLEPPPTKNIQYF.